This T cell receptor beta chain was sequenced in a study of technical replicates of blood from several donors. Profiling relied on immunoSEQ multiplex PCR, and the TCRdb table lists in-frame clones only, not all of them. Counted here are roughly 59,000 clones, 86% occurring once; the ten biggest clones make up about 5%. Looked up from germline, CDR1 is SGHNT and CDR2 is YYREEE (reference sequence). Trimming stripped 0 bases from V and 4 bases from J, with 5 bases between. This CDR3 is 12 amino acids long. The chain employs TRBV5-4 and TRBJ2-7; D is unclear. This clonotype originated in a human donor in good health. Some clones in this sample may be carry-over from other donors' samples. The source material was PBMCs. The CDR3 protein is CASSLDGYEQYF. The CDR3 coding sequence is TGTGCCAGCAGCTTGGACGGTTACGAGCAGTACTTC.